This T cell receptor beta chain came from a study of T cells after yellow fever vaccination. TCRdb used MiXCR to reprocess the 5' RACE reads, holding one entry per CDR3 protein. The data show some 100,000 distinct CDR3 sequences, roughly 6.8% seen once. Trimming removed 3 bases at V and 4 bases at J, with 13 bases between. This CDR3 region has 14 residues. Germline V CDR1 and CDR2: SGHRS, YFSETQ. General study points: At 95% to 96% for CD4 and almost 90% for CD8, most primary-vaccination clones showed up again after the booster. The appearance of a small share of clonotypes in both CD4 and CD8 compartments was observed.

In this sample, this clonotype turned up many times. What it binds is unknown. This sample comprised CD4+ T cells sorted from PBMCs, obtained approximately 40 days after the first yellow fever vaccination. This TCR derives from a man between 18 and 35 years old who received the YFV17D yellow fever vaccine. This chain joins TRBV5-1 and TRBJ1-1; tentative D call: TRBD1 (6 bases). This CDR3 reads CASSSEGGITEAFF. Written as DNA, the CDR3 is TGCGCCAGCAGCTCGGAGGGGGGGATCACTGAAGCTTTCTTT.